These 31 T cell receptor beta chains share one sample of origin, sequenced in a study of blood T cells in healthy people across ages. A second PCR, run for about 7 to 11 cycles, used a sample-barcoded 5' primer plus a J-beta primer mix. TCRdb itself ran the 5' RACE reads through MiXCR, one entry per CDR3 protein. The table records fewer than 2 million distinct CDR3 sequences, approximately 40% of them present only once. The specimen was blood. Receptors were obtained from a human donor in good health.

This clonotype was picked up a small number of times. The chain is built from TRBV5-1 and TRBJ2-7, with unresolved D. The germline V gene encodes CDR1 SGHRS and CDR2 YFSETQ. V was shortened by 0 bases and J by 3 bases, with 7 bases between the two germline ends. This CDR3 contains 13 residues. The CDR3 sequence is CASSLGNYYEQYF. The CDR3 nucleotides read TGCGCCAGCAGCTTGGGCAATTACTACGAGCAGTACTTC.

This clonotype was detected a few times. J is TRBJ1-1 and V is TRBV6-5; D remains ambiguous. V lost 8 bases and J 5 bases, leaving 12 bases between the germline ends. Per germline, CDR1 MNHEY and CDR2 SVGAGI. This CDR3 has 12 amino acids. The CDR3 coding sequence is TGTGCCAGCGGTCCCCTTTGGACTGAAGCTTTCTTT. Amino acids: CASGPLWTEAFF.

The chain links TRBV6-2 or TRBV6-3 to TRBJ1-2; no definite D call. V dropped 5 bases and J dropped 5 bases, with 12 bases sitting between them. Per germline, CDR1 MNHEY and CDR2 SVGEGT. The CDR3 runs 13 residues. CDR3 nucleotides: TGTGCCAGCAGTCCGACAATGATTTATGGCTACACCTTC. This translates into CASSPTMIYGYTF.

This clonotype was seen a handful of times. CDR3 sequence reads: CATSPRRGETQYF. In DNA form, the CDR3 reads TGTGCCACCAGTCCACGGCGCGGGGAGACCCAGTACTTC. V and J are TRBV15 and TRBJ2-5; a possible D gene is TRBD2 (5 bases). The ends were cut back, 6 bases at V and 5 bases at J, with 13 bases in the middle. CDR1 and CDR2 (germline): LNHNV, YYDKDF (reference sequence). This CDR3 region has 13 residues.

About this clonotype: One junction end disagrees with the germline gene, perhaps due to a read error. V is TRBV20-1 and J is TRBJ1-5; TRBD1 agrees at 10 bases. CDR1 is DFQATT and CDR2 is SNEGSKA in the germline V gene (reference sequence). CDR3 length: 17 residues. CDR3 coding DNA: TGCAGTGCTAAGGAGACAGGGGGCGATTATAGCAATCAGCCCCTGCATTTT. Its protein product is CSAKETGGDYSNQPLHF.

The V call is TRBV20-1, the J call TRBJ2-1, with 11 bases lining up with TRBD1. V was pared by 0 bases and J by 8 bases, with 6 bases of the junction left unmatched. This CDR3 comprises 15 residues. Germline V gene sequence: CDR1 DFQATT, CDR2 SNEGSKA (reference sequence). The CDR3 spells CSARDEGQGADEQFF. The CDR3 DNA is TGCAGTGCTAGAGACGAAGGACAGGGGGCCGATGAGCAGTTCTTC.

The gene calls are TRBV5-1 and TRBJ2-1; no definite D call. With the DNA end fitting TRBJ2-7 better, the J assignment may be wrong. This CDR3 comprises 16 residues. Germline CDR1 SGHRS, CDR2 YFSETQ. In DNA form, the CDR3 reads TGCGCCAGCAGCTTGGCGGGTCAGAACCGTTACAATGAGCAGTACTTC. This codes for CASSLAGQNRYNEQYF.

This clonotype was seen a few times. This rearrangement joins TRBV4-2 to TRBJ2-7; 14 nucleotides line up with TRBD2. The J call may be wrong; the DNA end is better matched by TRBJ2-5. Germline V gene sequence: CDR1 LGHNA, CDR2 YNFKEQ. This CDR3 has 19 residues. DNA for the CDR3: TGTGCCAGCAGCCAAGACTTAGGGACTAGCGGGGGTGTCGTAAAGACCCAGTACTTC. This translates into CASSQDLGTSGGVVKTQYF.

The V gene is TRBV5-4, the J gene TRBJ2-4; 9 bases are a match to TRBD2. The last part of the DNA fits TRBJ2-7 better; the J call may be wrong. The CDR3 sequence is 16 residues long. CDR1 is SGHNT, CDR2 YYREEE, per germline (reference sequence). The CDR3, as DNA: TGTGCCAGCAGCTCCGGGAAGGCTAGCGGGACCTACGAGCAGTACTTC. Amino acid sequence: CASSSGKASGTYEQYF.

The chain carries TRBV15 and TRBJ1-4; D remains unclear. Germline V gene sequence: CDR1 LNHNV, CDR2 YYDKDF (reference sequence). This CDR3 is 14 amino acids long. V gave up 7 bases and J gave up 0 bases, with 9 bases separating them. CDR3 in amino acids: CATTERSTNEKLFF. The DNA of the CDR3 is TGTGCCACCACGGAGCGTTCAACTAATGAAAAACTGTTTTTT.

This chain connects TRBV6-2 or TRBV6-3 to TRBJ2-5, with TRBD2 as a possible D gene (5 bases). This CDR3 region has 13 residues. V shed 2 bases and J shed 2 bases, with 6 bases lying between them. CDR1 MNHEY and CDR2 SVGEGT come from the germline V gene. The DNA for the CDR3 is TGTGCCAGCAGTTACGTAGCGCAAGAGACCCAGTACTTC. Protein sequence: CASSYVAQETQYF.

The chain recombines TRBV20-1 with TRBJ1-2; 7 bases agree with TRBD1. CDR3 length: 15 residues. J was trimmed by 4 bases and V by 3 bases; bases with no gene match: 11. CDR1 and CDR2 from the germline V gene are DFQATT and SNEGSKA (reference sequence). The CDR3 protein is CSARTLGQEGYGYTF. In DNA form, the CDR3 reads TGCAGTGCTAGGACACTCGGACAGGAGGGCTATGGCTACACCTTC.

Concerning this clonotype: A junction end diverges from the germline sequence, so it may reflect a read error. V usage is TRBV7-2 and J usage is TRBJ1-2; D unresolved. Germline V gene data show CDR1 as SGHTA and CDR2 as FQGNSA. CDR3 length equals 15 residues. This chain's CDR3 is CASNLALQTLYGYTF. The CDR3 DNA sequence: TGTGCCAGCAACTTAGCGCTACAGACTCTATATGGCTACACCTTC.

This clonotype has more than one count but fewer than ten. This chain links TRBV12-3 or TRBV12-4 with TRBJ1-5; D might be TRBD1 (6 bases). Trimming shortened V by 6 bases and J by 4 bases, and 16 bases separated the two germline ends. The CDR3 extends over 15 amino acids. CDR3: CASSPVTGSNQPQHF. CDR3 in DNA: TGTGCCAGCAGCCCCGTGACAGGTTCTAATCAGCCCCAGCATTTT.

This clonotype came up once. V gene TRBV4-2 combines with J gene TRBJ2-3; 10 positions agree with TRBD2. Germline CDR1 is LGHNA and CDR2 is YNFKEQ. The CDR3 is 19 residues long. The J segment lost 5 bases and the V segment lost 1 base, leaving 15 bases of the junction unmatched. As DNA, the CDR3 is TGTGCCAGCAGCCAAGTCGGGTTTTTAGCGGGGGGCCAAGGAGATACGCAGTATTTT. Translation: CASSQVGFLAGGQGDTQYF.

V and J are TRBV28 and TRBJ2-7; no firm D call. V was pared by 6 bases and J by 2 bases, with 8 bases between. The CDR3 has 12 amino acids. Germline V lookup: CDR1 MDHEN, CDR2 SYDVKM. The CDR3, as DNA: TGTGCCAGCAGGGTAAAAGCCTACGAGCAGTACTTC. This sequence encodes CASRVKAYEQYF.

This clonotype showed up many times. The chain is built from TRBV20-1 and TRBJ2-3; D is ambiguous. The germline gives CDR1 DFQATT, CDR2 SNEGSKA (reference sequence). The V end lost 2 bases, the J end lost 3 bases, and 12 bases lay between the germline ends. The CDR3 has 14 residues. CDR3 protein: CSARPPLGTDTQYF. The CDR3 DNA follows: TGCAGTGCTAGACCCCCACTGGGAACAGATACGCAGTATTTT.

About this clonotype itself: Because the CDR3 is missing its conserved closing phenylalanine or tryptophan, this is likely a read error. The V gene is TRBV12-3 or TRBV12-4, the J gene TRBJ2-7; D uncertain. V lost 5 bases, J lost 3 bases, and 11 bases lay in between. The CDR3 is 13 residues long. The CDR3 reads CASSPSQIYEQYL. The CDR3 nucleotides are TGTGCCAGCAGTCCCTCACAGATCTACGAGCAGTACTTA.

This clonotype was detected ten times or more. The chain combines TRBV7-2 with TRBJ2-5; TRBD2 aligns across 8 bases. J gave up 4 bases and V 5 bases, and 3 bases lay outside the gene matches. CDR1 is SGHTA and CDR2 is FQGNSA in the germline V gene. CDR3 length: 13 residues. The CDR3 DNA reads TGTGCCAGCAGCCGGGGGGGCGGAGAGACCCAGTACTTC. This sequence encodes CASSRGGGETQYF.

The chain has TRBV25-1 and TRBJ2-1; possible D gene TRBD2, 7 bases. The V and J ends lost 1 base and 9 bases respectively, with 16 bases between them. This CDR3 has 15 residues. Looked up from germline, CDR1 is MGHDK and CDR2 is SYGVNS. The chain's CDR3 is CASSEWAGAKGEQFF. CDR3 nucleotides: TGTGCCAGCAGTGAATGGGCGGGGGCGAAGGGTGAGCAGTTCTTC. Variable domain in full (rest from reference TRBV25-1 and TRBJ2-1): EADIYQTPRYLVIGTGKKITLECSQTMGHDKMYWYQQDPGMELHLIHYSYGVNSTEKGDLSSESTVSRIRTEHFPLTLESARPSHTSQYLCASSEWAGAKGEQFFGPGTRLTVL.

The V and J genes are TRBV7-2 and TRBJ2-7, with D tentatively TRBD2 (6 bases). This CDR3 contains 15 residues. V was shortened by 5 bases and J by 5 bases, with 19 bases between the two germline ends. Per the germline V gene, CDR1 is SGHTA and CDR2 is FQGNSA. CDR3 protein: CASSPQFGLPDEQYF. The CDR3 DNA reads TGTGCCAGCAGCCCCCAATTTGGACTACCGGACGAGCAGTACTTC.

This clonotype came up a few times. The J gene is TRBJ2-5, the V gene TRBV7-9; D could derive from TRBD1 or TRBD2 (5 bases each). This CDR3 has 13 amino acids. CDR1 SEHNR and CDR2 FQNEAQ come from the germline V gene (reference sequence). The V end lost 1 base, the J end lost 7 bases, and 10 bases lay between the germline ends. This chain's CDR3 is CASSLGDEGTQYF. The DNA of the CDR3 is TGTGCCAGCAGCTTAGGGGACGAGGGGACCCAGTACTTC.

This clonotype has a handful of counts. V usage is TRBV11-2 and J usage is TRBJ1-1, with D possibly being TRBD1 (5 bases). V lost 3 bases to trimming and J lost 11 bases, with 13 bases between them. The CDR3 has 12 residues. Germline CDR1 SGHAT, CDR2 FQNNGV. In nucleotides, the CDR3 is TGTGCCAGCAGCTTGGGGACCGTGGGCGCTTTCTTT. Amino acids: CASSLGTVGAFF.

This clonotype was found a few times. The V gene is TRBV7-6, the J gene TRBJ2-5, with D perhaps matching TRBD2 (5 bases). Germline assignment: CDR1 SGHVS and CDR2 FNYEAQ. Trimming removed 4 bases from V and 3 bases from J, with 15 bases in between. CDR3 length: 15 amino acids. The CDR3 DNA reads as TGTGCCAGCAGCTACCAGATGGCGGGTGAAGAGACCCAGTACTTC. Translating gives CASSYQMAGEETQYF.

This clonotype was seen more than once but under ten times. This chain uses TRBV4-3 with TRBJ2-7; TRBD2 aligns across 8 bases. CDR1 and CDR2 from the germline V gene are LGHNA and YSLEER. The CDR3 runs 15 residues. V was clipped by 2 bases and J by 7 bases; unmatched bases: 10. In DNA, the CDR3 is TGCGCCAGCAGCCAACGGTATGAACTAGCGGAAGAGCAGTACTTC. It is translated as CASSQRYELAEEQYF.

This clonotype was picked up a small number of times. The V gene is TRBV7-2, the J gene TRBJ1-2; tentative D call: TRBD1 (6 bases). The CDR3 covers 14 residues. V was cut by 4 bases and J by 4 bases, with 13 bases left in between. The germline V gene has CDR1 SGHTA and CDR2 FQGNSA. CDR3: CASSSPGHAYGYTF. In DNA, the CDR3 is TGTGCCAGCAGCTCCCCGGGACACGCCTATGGCTACACCTTC.

The CDR3 sequence: CASLPRGSSYEQYF. CDR3 coding DNA: TGTGCCAGCCTCCCAAGGGGGAGCTCCTACGAGCAGTACTTC. The chain links TRBV28 to TRBJ2-7; possibly TRBD1 for D (6 bases). CDR1 is MDHEN and CDR2 is SYDVKM in the germline V gene. V lost 8 bases to trimming and J lost 0 bases, with 14 bases between them. The CDR3 runs to 14 residues. Variable domain in full (rest from reference TRBV28 and TRBJ2-7): DVKVTQSSRYLVKRTGEKVFLECVQDMDHENMFWYRQDPGLGLRLIYFSYDVKMKEKGDIPEGYSVSREKKERFSLILESASTNQTSMYLCASLPRGSSYEQYFGPGTRLTVT.

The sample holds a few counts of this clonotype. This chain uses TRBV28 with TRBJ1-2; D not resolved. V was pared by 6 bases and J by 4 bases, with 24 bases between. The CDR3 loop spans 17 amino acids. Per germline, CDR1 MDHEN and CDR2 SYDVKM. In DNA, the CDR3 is TGTGCCAGCAGCACTTTCAGCGGAAGGACCCCTGCCTATGGCTACACCTTC. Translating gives CASSTFSGRTPAYGYTF.

The CDR3 bases are TGTGCCAGTGGGGGGTCGGGGCAGCCCCAGCATTTT. Protein: CASGGSGQPQHF. V gene TRBV9 combines with J gene TRBJ1-5, with D possibly TRBD1 on 5 matching bases. Germline V gene sequence: CDR1 SGDLS, CDR2 YYNGEE. The V gene lost 8 bases and the J gene lost 7 bases, with 13 bases spanning the gap. The CDR3 is 12 residues long.

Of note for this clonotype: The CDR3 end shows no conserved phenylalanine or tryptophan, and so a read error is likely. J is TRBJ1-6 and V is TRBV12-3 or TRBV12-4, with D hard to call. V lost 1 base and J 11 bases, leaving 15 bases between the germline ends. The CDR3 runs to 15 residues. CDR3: CASSLDLRTWAPLHY. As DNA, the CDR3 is TGTGCCAGCAGTTTAGATCTCCGAACCTGGGCACCCCTCCACTAT.

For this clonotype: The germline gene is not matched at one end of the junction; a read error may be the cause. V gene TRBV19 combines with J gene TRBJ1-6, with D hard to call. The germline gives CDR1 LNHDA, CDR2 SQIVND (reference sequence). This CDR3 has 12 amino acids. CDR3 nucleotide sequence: TGTGCCAGGAGTACCGGGAATTCACCCCTCCACTTT. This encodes CARSTGNSPLHF. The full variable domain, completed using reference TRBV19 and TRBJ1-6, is DGGITQSPKYLFRKEGQNVTLSCEQNLNHDAMYWYRQDPGQGLRLIYYSQIVNDFQKGDIAEGYSVSREKKESFPLTVTSAQKNPTAFYLCARSTGNSPLHFGNGTRLTVT.